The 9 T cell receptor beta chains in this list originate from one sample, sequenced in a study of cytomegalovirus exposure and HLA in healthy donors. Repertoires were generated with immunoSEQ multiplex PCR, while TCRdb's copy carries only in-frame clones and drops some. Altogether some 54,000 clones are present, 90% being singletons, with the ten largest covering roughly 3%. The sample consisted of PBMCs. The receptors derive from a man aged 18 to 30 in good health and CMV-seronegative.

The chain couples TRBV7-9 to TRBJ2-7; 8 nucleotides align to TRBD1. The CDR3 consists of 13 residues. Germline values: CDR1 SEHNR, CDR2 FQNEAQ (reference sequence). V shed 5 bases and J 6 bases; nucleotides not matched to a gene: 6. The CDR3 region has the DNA TGTGCCAGCAGCCAGCAAGGACAGGGCGAGCAGTACTTC. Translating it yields CASSQQGQGEQYF. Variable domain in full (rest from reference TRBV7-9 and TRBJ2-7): DTGVSQNPRHKITKRGQNVTFRCDPISEHNRLYWYRQTLGQGPEFLTYFQNEAQLEKSRLLSDRFSAERPKGSFSTLEIQRTEQGDSAMYLCASSQQGQGEQYFGPGTRLTVT.

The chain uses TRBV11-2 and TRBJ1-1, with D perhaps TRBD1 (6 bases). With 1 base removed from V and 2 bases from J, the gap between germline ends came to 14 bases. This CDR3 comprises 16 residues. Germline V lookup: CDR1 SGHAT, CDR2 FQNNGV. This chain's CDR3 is CASSLGGGTTNTEAFF. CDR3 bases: TGTGCCAGCAGCTTAGGGGGGGGCACGACTAACACTGAAGCTTTCTTT. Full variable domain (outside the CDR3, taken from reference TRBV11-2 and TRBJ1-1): EAGVAQSPRYKIIEKRQSVAFWCNPISGHATLYWYQQILGQGPKLLIQFQNNGVVDDSQLPKDRFSAERLKGVDSTLKIQPAKLEDSAVYLCASSLGGGTTNTEAFFGQGTRLTVV.

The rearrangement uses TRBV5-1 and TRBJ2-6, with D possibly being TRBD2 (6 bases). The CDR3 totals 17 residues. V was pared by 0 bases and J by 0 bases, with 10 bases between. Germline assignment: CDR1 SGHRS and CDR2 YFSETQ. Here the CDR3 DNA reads TGCGCCAGCAGCTTGGATTGGGGGGACTCTGGGGCCAACGTCCTGACTTTC. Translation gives CASSLDWGDSGANVLTF. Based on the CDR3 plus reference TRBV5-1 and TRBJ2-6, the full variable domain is KAGVTQTPRYLIKTRGQQVTLSCSPISGHRSVSWYQQTPGQGLQFLFEYFSETQRNKGNFPGRFSGRQFSNSRSEMNVSTLELGDSALYLCASSLDWGDSGANVLTFGAGSRLTVL.

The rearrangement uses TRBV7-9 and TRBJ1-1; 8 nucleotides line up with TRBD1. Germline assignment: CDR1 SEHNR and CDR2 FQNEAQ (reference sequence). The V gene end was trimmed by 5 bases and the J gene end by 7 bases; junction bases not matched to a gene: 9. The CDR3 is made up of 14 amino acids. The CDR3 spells CASSPATGTGEAFF. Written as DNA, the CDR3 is TGTGCCAGCAGCCCAGCTACGGGGACAGGTGAAGCTTTCTTT.

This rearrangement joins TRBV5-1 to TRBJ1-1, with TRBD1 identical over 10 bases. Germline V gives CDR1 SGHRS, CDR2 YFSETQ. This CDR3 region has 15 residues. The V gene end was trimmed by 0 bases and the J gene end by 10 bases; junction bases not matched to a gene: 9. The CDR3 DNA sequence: TGCGCCAGCAGCTTGGCCCCCGGGACAGGGGAGGGAGCTTTCTTT. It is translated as CASSLAPGTGEGAFF.

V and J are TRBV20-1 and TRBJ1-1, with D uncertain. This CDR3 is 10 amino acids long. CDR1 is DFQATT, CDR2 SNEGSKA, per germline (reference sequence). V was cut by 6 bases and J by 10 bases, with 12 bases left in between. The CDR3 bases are TGCAGTGCGTCCATTTCGAGAGCTTTCTTT. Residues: CSASISRAFF.

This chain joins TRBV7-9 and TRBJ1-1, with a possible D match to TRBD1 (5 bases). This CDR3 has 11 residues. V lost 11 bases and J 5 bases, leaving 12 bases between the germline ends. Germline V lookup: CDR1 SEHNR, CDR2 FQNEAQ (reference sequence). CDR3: CAPGEGTEAFF. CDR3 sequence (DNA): TGTGCCCCGGGGGAGGGGACTGAAGCTTTCTTT.

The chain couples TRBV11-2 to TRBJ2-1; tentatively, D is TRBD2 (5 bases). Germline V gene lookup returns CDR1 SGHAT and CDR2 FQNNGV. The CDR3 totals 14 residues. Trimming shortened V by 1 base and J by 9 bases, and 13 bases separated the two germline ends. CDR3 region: CASSLVWLAGEQFF. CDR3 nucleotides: TGTGCCAGCAGCTTAGTGTGGCTAGCAGGTGAGCAGTTCTTC.

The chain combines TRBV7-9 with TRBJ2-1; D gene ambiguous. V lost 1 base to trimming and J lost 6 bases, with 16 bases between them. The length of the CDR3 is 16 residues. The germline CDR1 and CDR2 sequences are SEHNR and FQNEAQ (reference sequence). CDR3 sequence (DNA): TGTGCCAGCAGCTTAGGGGCTTTCACAGAGTCCAATGAGCAGTTCTTC. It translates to CASSLGAFTESNEQFF.